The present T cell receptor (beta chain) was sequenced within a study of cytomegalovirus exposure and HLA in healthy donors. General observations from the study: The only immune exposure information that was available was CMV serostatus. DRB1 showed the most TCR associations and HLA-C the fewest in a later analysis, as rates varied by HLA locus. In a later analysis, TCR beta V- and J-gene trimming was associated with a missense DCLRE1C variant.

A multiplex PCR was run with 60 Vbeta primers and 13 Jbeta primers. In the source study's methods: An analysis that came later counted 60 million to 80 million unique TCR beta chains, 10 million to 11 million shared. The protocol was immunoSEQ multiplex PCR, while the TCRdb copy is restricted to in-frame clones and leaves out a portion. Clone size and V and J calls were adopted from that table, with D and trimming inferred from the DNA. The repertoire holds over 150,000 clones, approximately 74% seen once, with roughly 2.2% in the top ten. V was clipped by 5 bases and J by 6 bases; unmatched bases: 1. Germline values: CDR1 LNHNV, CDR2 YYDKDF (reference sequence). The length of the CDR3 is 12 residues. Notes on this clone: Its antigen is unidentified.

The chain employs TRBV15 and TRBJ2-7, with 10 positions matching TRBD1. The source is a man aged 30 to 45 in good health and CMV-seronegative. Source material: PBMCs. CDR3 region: CATSRDRGEQYF. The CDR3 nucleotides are TGTGCCACCAGCCGGGACAGGGGCGAGCAGTACTTC.